Below are 15 T cell receptor beta chains sequenced from a single sample in a study of response to subunit inactivated influenza vaccine. TCRdb reprocessed the RT-PCR reads via MiXCR and lists one record per CDR3 protein. The sample lists under 950,000 distinct CDR3 sequences, about 20% occurring once. Sequencing was performed on PBMCs from blood, taken 5 days after vaccination. The receptor set was obtained from a man aged 50 to 59 who received an inactivated influenza vaccine.

This clonotype was seen at least ten times. This rearrangement joins TRBV10-2 to TRBJ2-7, with a possible D match to TRBD1 (6 bases). Trimming took off 1 base at V and 7 bases at J, with 11 bases between the two ends. This CDR3 region has 13 residues. The germline gives CDR1 WSHSY, CDR2 SAAADI. The CDR3 reads CASSELGRGEQYF. In nucleotides, the CDR3 is TGCGCCAGCAGTGAGTTGGGCAGGGGTGAGCAGTACTTC.

This clonotype was seen a few times. The CDR3, as DNA: TGCAGCGTTGATGTTAGGGATGAGACCCAGTACTTC. Encoded protein: CSVDVRDETQYF. V is TRBV29-1 and J is TRBJ2-5; no clear D gene. Trimming took 3 bases from V and 5 from J, leaving 10 bases between them. CDR3 length equals 12 residues. Germline V gene data show CDR1 as SQVTM and CDR2 as ANQGSEA.

This clonotype was counted only a few times. This chain uses TRBV12-3 or TRBV12-4 with TRBJ2-7; 9 nucleotides align to TRBD1. The CDR3 runs to 11 residues. The ends lost 8 bases at V and 7 bases at J; junction bases unmatched: 3. CDR3 nucleotides: TGTGCCAGCGGGACAGGGTGGGAGCAGTACTTC. It specifies CASGTGWEQYF.

This clonotype was seen more than once but under ten times. The V gene is TRBV28, the J gene TRBJ2-7; 12 bases are shared with TRBD2. The ends lost 6 bases at V and 2 bases at J; junction bases unmatched: 5. CDR1 and CDR2 from the germline V gene are MDHEN and SYDVKM. The CDR3 sequence is 15 residues long. CDR3 sequence: CASSGGLAGAYEQYF. The CDR3 DNA follows: TGTGCCAGCAGCGGGGGACTAGCGGGCGCCTACGAGCAGTACTTC. Complete variable domain (other parts from reference TRBV28 and TRBJ2-7): DVKVTQSSRYLVKRTGEKVFLECVQDMDHENMFWYRQDPGLGLRLIYFSYDVKMKEKGDIPEGYSVSREKKERFSLILESASTNQTSMYLCASSGGLAGAYEQYFGPGTRLTVT.

The V and J genes are TRBV29-1 and TRBJ2-7; the D gene could be TRBD1 or TRBD2 (6 bases each). The V end lost 0 bases, the J end lost 7 bases, and 16 bases lay between the germline ends. The CDR3 runs 14 residues. The germline V gene encodes CDR1 SQVTM and CDR2 ANQGSEA. CDR3 nucleotide sequence: TGCAGCGTTGAAGATGGGACACTGGGGGGTGAGCAGTACTTC. As protein: CSVEDGTLGGEQYF.

This clonotype was detected a few times. V and J are TRBV7-2 and TRBJ2-5; the D is unclear. This CDR3 region has 13 residues. The germline gives CDR1 SGHTA, CDR2 FQGNSA. The V gene lost 5 bases and the J gene lost 5 bases, with 12 bases spanning the gap. The CDR3 is CASSTRVEETQYF. CDR3 nucleotide sequence: TGTGCCAGCAGCACCCGGGTGGAGGAGACCCAGTACTTC.

The chain joins TRBV12-3 or TRBV12-4 to TRBJ2-7, with a weak D call TRBD2 (5 bases). The CDR3 length is 15 residues. Between the trimmed V and J ends, which lost 1 base and 0 bases, there was a span of 10 bases. As DNA, the CDR3 is TGTGCCAGCAGTTTAGACGGGGAGCACTCCTACGAGCAGTACTTC. This codes for CASSLDGEHSYEQYF.

The chain uses TRBV13 and TRBJ2-7; TRBD2 aligns across 8 bases. With 6 bases clipped from V and 2 bases from J, the junction kept 6 bases outside the gene matches. The germline V gene has CDR1 PRHDT and CDR2 FYEKMQ (reference sequence). The CDR3 is 14 amino acids. CDR3 nucleotides: TGTGCCAGCAGACGAAGCGGGGGCCCCTACGAGCAGTACTTC. Translating gives CASRRSGGPYEQYF.

The chain recombines TRBV7-2 with TRBJ1-6, with TRBD1 as a possible D gene (6 bases). V was cut by 8 bases and J by 9 bases, with 14 bases left in between. This CDR3 has 13 amino acids. Germline CDR1 reads SGHTA; CDR2 reads FQGNSA. The CDR3 protein is CASGGFSGSPLHF. CDR3 nucleotides: TGTGCCAGCGGGGGCTTTTCGGGTTCACCCCTCCACTTT.

V is TRBV7-6 and J is TRBJ2-1; D remains ambiguous. Germline assignment: CDR1 SGHVS and CDR2 FNYEAQ. The CDR3 length is 19 residues. The ends were cut back, 0 bases at V and 0 bases at J, with 18 bases in the middle. CDR3 loop: CASSLAPLLLQSSYNEQFF. CDR3 DNA sequence: TGTGCCAGCAGCTTAGCCCCTCTTCTTTTGCAAAGCTCCTACAATGAGCAGTTCTTC.

This clonotype was detected many times. The chain links TRBV28 to TRBJ1-5, with TRBD1 matching 7 bases. V lost 6 bases to trimming and J lost 4 bases; unmatched junction nucleotides: 6. The germline V gene encodes CDR1 MDHEN and CDR2 SYDVKM. The CDR3 length is 14 residues. CDR3: CASRGTEPNQPQHF. The CDR3 DNA reads TGTGCCAGCAGGGGGACAGAACCAAATCAGCCCCAGCATTTT.

The chain combines TRBV4-1 with TRBJ2-7; the D gene is possibly TRBD1 (6 bases). The V gene lost 5 bases and the J gene lost 4 bases, with 15 bases spanning the gap. Germline V gene lookup returns CDR1 MGHRA and CDR2 YSYEKL. The CDR3 covers 14 residues. The CDR3 DNA reads as TGCGCCAGCAGCAAGCCGGGACAACCGTACGAGCAGTACTTC. Its protein is CASSKPGQPYEQYF.

This clonotype was found many times. The CDR3 nucleotides are TGCAGTGCTAGCTCCACTAGCGTAGAAGAGACCCAGTACTTC. Translation gives CSASSTSVEETQYF. This chain links TRBV20-1 with TRBJ2-5; 7 nucleotides align to TRBD2. Germline CDR1 and CDR2: DFQATT and SNEGSKA (reference sequence). The CDR3 covers 14 residues. V shed 3 bases, J shed 3 bases, and the junction held 7 bases outside the gene matches.

This clonotype has more than one count but fewer than ten. The rearrangement joins TRBV7-2 to TRBJ2-1, with 12 bases lining up with TRBD2. J lost 9 bases, V lost 5 bases, and 8 bases had no gene match. The CDR3 totals 15 residues. CDR1 and CDR2 from the germline V gene are SGHTA and FQGNSA. For the CDR3, the DNA is TGTGCCAGCAGCCACCCTAGCGGGGGGGCTCTTGAGCAGTTCTTC. The encoded protein is CASSHPSGGALEQFF.

CDR3 amino acids: CASNPGQAPWNEQFF. For the CDR3, the DNA is TGTGCCAGCAACCCGGGACAGGCCCCATGGAATGAGCAGTTCTTC. The chain employs TRBV6-1 and TRBJ2-1; the match to TRBD1 covers 8 bases. Germline CDR1 reads MNHNS; CDR2 reads SASEGT. CDR3 size: 15 residues. Unmatched junction bases numbered 12, after V lost 7 bases and J lost 7 bases.